This note documents a single TCR beta chain sequence. Its antigen is unknown. Libraries were prepared by immunoSEQ multiplex PCR; TCRdb keeps only in-frame clonotypes and omits some of them. Of fewer than 50,000 clones listed, around 90% were seen once; the top ten hold approximately 0.11%. This sample stems from a study of regulatory dendritic cells for organ transplantation. General study points: Naive T cells showed high diversity, memory cells less, memory CD8+ least. Memory CD8+ clonal expansion seemed more limited with regulatory than mature dendritic cells.

FACS sorted CD4+ or CD8+ T cells into CD45RA+ naive and CD45RO+ memory. The sequenced material came from naive CD8+ T cells from blood. The subset: CD45RA+ naive T cells. The clonotype comes from a human donor in good health.

The CDR3 is CASSVGFGENTDTQYF. Written as DNA, the CDR3 is TGTGCCAGCAGCGTAGGGTTTGGGGAAAACACAGATACGCAGTATTTT. The V gene is TRBV9, the J gene TRBJ2-3, with D unresolved. Germline values: CDR1 SGDLS, CDR2 YYNGEE. Trimming took 0 bases from V and 2 from J, leaving 13 bases between them. CDR3 size: 16 residues. Full variable domain (remainder filled in from reference TRBV9 and TRBJ2-3): DSGVTQTPKHLITATGQRVTLRCSPRSGDLSVYWYQQSLDQGLQFLIQYYNGEERAKGNILERFSAQQFPDLHSELNLSSLELGDSALYFCASSVGFGENTDTQYFGPGTRLTVL.